This T cell receptor (beta chain) was retrieved from a study of radiotherapy plus CTLA-4 blockade in lung cancer. The germline V and J ends were trimmed by 6 bases and 0 bases, with 14 bases remaining between them. This CDR3 spans 14 amino acids. In germline, CDR1 is SQVTM, CDR2 ANQGSEA. Method: immunoSEQ multiplex PCR; TCRdb's copy keeps in-frame clones and lacks some. The sample has roughly 75,000 clones, 78% seen once. Sequenced material: peripheral blood, taken from a patient treated with radiotherapy plus ipilimumab. This chain joins TRBV29-1 and TRBJ1-2; a weak D match, TRBD1 (5 bases). The receptor was derived from a human donor with non-small cell lung cancer whose response to radiotherapy plus ipilimumab could not be evaluated. Some clones in this sample may be carry-over from other donors' samples. The CDR3 nucleotides read TGCAGCGTCATGCAAGACAGCGCTAACTATGGCTACACCTTC. Translating it yields CSVMQDSANYGYTF.